This T cell receptor (beta chain) appears in the sequencing data of a study of immune heterogeneity within non-small cell lung tumors. About the study: The composition of the tumors was a few squamous cell carcinomas, about 10 non-squamous carcinomas and 1 not otherwise specified.

For this clonotype: A read error may produce the germline difference seen at one junction end.

Multiplex PCR amplified TCR beta CDR3 with 32 V and 13 J primers. TCRdb used MiXCR to reprocess the multiplex PCR reads, holding one entry per CDR3 protein. The table lists more than 9,000 distinct CDR3 sequences, 30% to 35% of them singletons. CDR3 length: 18 residues. Germline V gene data show CDR1 as MNHEY and CDR2 as SMNVEV (reference sequence). Bulk tumor genomic DNA, 600 to 650 ng per sample, was used as template. Biopsy collection occurred during surgery, with several far-apart biopsies per primary tumor. Untreated, newly diagnosed non-small cell lung cancer patients underwent curative surgery.

The material sequenced was lung tumor tissue. This chain joins TRBV27 and TRBJ2-3; 13 bases are shared with TRBD2. The TCR sequence derives from a man in his 60s with non-small cell lung cancer. The CDR3 loop reads CASRTTSGRTTSTGTQYF. CDR3 nucleotide sequence: TGTGCCAGCAGGACGACTAGCGGGAGGACAACTAGCACAGGTACGCAGTATTTT.